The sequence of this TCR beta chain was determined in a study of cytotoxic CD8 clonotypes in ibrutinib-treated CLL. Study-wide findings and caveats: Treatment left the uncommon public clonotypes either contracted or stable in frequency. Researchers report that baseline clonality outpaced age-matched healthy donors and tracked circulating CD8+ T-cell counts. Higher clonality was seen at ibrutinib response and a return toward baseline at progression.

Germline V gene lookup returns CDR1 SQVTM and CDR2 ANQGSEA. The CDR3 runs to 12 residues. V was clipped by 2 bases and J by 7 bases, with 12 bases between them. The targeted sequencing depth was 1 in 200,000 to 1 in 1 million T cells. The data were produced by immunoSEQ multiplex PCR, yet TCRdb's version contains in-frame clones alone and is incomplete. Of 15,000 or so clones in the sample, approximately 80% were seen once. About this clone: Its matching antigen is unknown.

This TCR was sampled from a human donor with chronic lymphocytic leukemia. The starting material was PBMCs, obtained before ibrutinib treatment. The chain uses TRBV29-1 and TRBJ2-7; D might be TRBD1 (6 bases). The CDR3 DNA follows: TGCAGCGTTGAACAGGGGACAAGTGAGCAGTACTTC. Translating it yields CSVEQGTSEQYF.